This T cell receptor (beta chain) emerged from a study of cytomegalovirus exposure and HLA in healthy donors. The V segment lost 6 bases and the J segment 5 bases; nucleotides outside the gene matches: 12. Per the germline V gene, CDR1 is MNHNY and CDR2 is SVGAGI (reference sequence). The CDR3 sequence is 15 residues long. PCR primers comprised 60 Vbeta and 13 Jbeta primers. Measured with immunoSEQ multiplex PCR; TCRdb has only the in-frame clones, and not every one. Recorded for this sample: over 100,000 clones. The chain combines TRBV6-6 with TRBJ2-5; 7 nucleotides match TRBD1. Input material: PBMCs. The origin of this receptor is a man aged 18 to 35 in good health and CMV-seronegative. CDR3 in amino acids: CASRRTPGQLETQYF. The CDR3 coding sequence is TGTGCCAGCAGACGAACCCCGGGACAGTTGGAGACCCAGTACTTC.